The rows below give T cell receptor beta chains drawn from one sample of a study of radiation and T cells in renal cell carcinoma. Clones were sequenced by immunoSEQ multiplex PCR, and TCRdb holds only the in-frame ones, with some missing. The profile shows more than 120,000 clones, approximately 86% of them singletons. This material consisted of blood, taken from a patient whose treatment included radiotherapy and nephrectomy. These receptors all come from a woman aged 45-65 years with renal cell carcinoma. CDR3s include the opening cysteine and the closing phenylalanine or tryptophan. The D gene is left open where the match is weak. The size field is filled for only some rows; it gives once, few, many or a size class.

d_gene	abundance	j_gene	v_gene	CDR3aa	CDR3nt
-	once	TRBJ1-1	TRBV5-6	CASSLVGFPRNTEAFF	TGTGCCAGCAGCTTGGTCGGGTTCCCTCGCAACACTGAAGCTTTCTTT
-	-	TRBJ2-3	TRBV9	CASSVATATRGSTDTQYF	TGTGCCAGCAGCGTAGCTACTGCGACTCGAGGGAGCACAGATACGCAGTATTTT
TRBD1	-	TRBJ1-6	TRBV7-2	CASREGQAYNSPLHF	TGTGCCAGCAGAGAAGGACAGGCCTATAATTCACCCCTCCACTTT
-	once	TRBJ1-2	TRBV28	CASSFGRTVYGYTF	TGTGCCAGCAGTTTCGGCAGGACCGTCTATGGCTACACCTTC
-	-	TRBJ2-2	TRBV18	CASSPLVSANTGELFF	TGTGCCAGCTCACCCCTAGTTTCCGCGAACACCGGGGAGCTGTTTTTT
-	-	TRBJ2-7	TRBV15	CATSRDSQGSEQYF	TGTGCCACCAGCAGAGATTCTCAGGGGAGCGAGCAGTACTTC
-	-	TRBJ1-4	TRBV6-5	CASSYDRADNEKLFF	TGTGCCAGCAGTTACGACCGGGCAGACAATGAAAAACTGTTTTTT
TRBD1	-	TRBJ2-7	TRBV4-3	CASSQDYRWQGATEQYF	TGCGCCAGCAGCCAAGATTATCGATGGCAGGGGGCGACCGAGCAGTACTTC
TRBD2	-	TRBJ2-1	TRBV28	CASSGLAAYNEQFF	TGTGCCAGCTCAGGACTAGCGGCCTACAATGAGCAGTTCTTC
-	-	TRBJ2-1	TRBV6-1	CASSEGPNNEQFF	TGTGCCAGCAGTGAAGGACCAAACAATGAGCAGTTCTTC
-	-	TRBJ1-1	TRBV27	CASSLGRSAFF	TGTGCCAGCAGCCTTGGGAGATCAGCTTTCTTT
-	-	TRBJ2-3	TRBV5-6	CASSLDPTSTDTQYF	TGTGCCAGCAGCTTGGATCCAACTAGCACAGATACGCAGTATTTT
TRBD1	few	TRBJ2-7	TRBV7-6	CASSLGQGETYEQYF	TGTGCCAGCAGCTTGGGACAGGGGGAAACCTACGAGCAGTACTTC
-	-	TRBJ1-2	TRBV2	CASSEFSGAGGYTF	TGTGCCAGCAGTGAATTTTCGGGGGCTGGTGGCTACACCTTC